This section outlines one TCR beta chain sequence together with its context. Its binding antigen is unknown. Per-base qualities were not stored, and no clone one base away is much larger. The germline V gene (reference sequence) supplies CDR1 MNHEY and CDR2 SMNVEV. Unmatched junction bases come to 9, with V trimmed by 5 bases and J by 2 bases. Spanning cysteine to phenylalanine, the CDR3 consists of 15 amino acids. Only the CDR3 part of the read is kept: 45 bases, read in frame from the first base. These data come from a study of T cell changes during pregnancy in multiple sclerosis (dated by TCRdb to 2018 to 2020). Context from the whole study: The study examined how the T cell repertoire changed over the course of pregnancy in women with multiple sclerosis.

The library was generated by the immunoSEQ multiplex PCR assay. In TCRdb, the immuneACCESS table is reduced to in-frame sequences with V and J assigned. These tables do not hold every clone; where another copy was compared, an unresolved V gene accounts for under half, and the others remain unexplained. This sample has some 100,000 clones in its table, and almost 95% of those were observed once. The ten largest clones capture about 1% of the sample. The sample was peripheral blood, taken before pregnancy. The rearrangement combines TRBV27 with TRBJ2-7; 7 of the junction bases match TRBD1. This sequence originates from a female donor with multiple sclerosis, enrolled in a pregnancy study. The DNA is TGTGCCAGCAGTGGAAGGGACAGTCCAGCCTACGAGCAGTACTTC. Its translation reads: CASSGRDSPAYEQYF.